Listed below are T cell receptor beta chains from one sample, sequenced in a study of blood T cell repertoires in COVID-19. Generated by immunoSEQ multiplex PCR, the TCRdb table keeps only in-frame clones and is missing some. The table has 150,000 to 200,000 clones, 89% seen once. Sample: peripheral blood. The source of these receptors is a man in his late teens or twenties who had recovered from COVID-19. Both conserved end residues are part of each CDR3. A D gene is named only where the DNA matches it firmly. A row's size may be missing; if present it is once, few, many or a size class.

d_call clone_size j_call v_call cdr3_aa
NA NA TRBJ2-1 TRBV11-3 CASSLAVTLPAAAGEQFF
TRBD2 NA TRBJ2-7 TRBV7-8 CASRTSASYEQYF
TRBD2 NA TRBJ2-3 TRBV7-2 CASASLRGRKDTQYF
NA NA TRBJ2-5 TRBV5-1 CASSLPGETQYF
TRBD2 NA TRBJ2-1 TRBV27 CASRVTSGYNEQFF
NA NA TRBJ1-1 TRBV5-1 CASSGHLGSEAFF
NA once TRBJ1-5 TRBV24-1 CATSDGGSGNQPQHF
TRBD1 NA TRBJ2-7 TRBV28 CASNRGSSYEQYF
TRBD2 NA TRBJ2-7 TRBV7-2 CASSLSTGLAGPYEQYF
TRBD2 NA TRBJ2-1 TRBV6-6 CASSKAGTSYNEQFF
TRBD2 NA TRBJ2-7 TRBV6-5 CATGGSGSSYEQYF
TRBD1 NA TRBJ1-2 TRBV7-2 CASSFSGTELYGYTF
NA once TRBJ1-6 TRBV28 CASSFGGPSSYNSPLHF
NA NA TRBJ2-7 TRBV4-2 CASSRSPGALESYEQYF
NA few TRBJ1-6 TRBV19 CAINDGGNSPLHF
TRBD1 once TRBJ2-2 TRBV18 CASSPPGQGNTGELFF
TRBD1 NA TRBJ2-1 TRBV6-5 CASSSRGQNEQFF
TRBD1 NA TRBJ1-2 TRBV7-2 CASSGTGVDTF
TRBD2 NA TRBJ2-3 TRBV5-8 CATTGLAGYLFRTDTQYF
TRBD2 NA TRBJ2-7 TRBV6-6 CASSYAGGEYEQYF
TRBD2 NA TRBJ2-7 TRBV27 CASTSWEGAEQYF
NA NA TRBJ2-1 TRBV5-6 CASSQGPGVNEQFF
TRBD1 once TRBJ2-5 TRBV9 CASSVATGTGGETQYF
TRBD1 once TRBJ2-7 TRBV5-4 CASSLQGAPYEQYF
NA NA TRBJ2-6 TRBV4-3 CASSHGQGMGSGANVLTF